These 12 T cell receptor beta chains share one sample of origin, sequenced in a study of technical replicates of blood from a few donors (dated by TCRdb to the late 2010s). Library creation used the immunoSEQ multiplex PCR assay. TCRdb took over this immuneACCESS table, retaining in-frame rearrangements with V and J assigned. Such tables are incomplete; in checked studies, under half of the missing clones stem from an unresolved V gene, and the remainder is unexplained. The sample includes about 15,000 clones, with under 90% observed a single time. The biggest ten clones account for around 9.1% of the sample. Sequenced material: PBMCs. The source of these receptors is a human donor in good health. Some clones in this sample may be carry-over from other donors' samples.

CDR3 nucleotides: TGTGCCAGCAGCCTGGACAGGAATGAGCAGTTCTTC. Its translation is CASSLDRNEQFF. The chain has TRBV7-2 and TRBJ2-1; TRBD1 agrees at 7 bases. V gave up 5 bases and J gave up 7 bases; unmatched junction bases: 2. Per germline, CDR1 SGHTA and CDR2 FQGNSA. CDR3 size: 12 residues.

J is TRBJ2-3 and V is TRBV2; tentatively, D is TRBD2 (6 bases). Germline V gene lookup returns CDR1 SNHLY and CDR2 FYNNEI. This CDR3 has 16 amino acids. V dropped 4 bases and J dropped 1 base, with 15 bases sitting between them. As DNA, the CDR3 is TGTGCCAGCAGTGCGGGACTTACGACACGCACAGATACGCAGTATTTT. Encoded protein: CASSAGLTTRTDTQYF.

This chain connects TRBV18 to TRBJ2-6; D call uncertain. CDR1 is KGHSH and CDR2 is LQKENI in the germline V gene. The CDR3 covers 14 residues. The ends were cut back, 1 base at V and 3 bases at J, with 4 bases in the middle. The CDR3 reads CASSPRGGANVLTF. In DNA form, the CDR3 reads TGTGCCAGCTCACCACGCGGTGGGGCCAACGTCCTGACTTTC.

V and J are TRBV27 and TRBJ1-2, with 10 bases lining up with TRBD1. With V trimmed by 5 bases and J by 7 bases, 10 bases remained unmatched. Germline CDR1 and CDR2: MNHEY and SMNVEV (reference sequence). The CDR3 spans 15 residues. CDR3 region: CASSPTRQGARGYTF. The CDR3 coding sequence is TGTGCCAGCAGTCCGACTAGACAGGGGGCGCGTGGCTACACCTTC.

This chain links TRBV30 with TRBJ2-6; D remains unclear. CDR1 GTSNPN and CDR2 SVGIG come from the germline V gene (reference sequence). The V end was cut by 8 bases, the J end by 0 bases, with 5 bases between. CDR3 length: 12 residues. The CDR3 DNA is TGTGCCCGCAGCTCTGGGGCCAACGTCCTGACTTTC. Its protein is CARSSGANVLTF.

This chain connects TRBV28 to TRBJ1-3, with D possibly matching TRBD1 (5 bases). V lost 3 bases and J lost 4, with 10 bases in between. Germline V gives CDR1 MDHEN, CDR2 SYDVKM. The length of the CDR3 is 14 residues. CDR3 sequence: CASSFPRAGNTIYF. In DNA, the CDR3 is TGTGCCAGCAGTTTCCCCAGGGCAGGAAACACCATATATTTT.

The rearrangement uses TRBV29-1 and TRBJ2-5, with D possibly matching TRBD1 (6 bases). Looked up from germline, CDR1 is SQVTM and CDR2 is ANQGSEA. The V end was cut by 4 bases, the J end by 1 base, with 13 bases between. The CDR3 totals 14 residues. The CDR3 spells CSVGQATIQETQYF. The CDR3 DNA reads TGCAGCGTTGGACAGGCTACAATCCAAGAGACCCAGTACTTC.

This clone was counted between two and nine times. This sequence joins TRBV7-9 and TRBJ1-2; D gene uncertain. The CDR3 length is 13 residues. Trimming shortened V by 0 bases and J by 6 bases, and 8 bases separated the two germline ends. Germline values: CDR1 SEHNR, CDR2 FQNEAQ (reference sequence). The CDR3: CASSLARVDGYTF. The CDR3 region has the DNA TGTGCCAGCAGCTTAGCCCGCGTCGATGGCTACACCTTC.

V is TRBV5-1 and J is TRBJ2-7; D not certain. V lost 4 bases and J lost 1, with 12 bases in between. The CDR3 consists of 14 residues. Germline assignment: CDR1 SGHRS and CDR2 YFSETQ. DNA for the CDR3: TGCGCCAGCAGCCCAGGATACGGTTCCTACGAGCAGTACTTC. Protein product: CASSPGYGSYEQYF.

This chain links TRBV19 with TRBJ1-5; TRBD1 aligns across 7 bases. V dropped 7 bases and J dropped 3; count of bases not matched to a gene: 12. CDR1 and CDR2 from the germline V gene are LNHDA and SQIVND (reference sequence). The CDR3 is 16 residues long. DNA for the CDR3: TGTGCCAGTATCGACAGAGGGGGCGCCGTCAATCAGCCCCAGCATTTT. This translates into CASIDRGGAVNQPQHF.

The rearrangement uses TRBV7-9 and TRBJ2-7; D perhaps matches TRBD2 (5 bases). Trimming pared 1 base from V and 3 bases from J, leaving 13 bases between. The V gene's germline CDR1 is SEHNR and CDR2 FQNEAQ (reference sequence). The CDR3 extends over 15 amino acids. The CDR3 sequence is CASSLGSADLYEQYF. The DNA for the CDR3 is TGTGCCAGCAGCTTAGGATCAGCGGACCTCTACGAGCAGTACTTC.

The V call is TRBV5-1, the J call TRBJ2-3; perhaps TRBD1 as D (5 bases). The germline V gene has CDR1 SGHRS and CDR2 YFSETQ. CDR3 length equals 15 residues. Trimming pared 4 bases from V and 0 bases from J, leaving 12 bases between. CDR3: CASSTRQLSTDTQYF. CDR3 sequence (DNA): TGCGCCAGCAGCACCAGACAGCTCAGCACAGATACGCAGTATTTT.